The sequence of this T cell receptor beta chain was determined in a study of T cell changes during pregnancy in multiple sclerosis. Sequencing used immunoSEQ multiplex PCR; TCRdb keeps in-frame clones, though not all of them. Of under 85,000 clones listed, around 90% were seen once; the top ten hold around 0.2%. Per germline, CDR1 MNHNS and CDR2 SASEGT. There are 15 residues in the CDR3. The V and J ends lost 10 bases and 4 bases respectively, with 20 bases between them. This chain connects TRBV6-1 to TRBJ1-5; weak D call: TRBD1 (5 bases). The clonotype originates from a female donor with multiple sclerosis, enrolled in a pregnancy study. This specimen was CD4+ T cells from peripheral blood mononuclear cells, taken before pregnancy. CDR3 nucleotide sequence: TGTGCCACCGAAGGTGGGCACAGGTTGAATCAGCCCCAGCATTTT. Translation gives CATEGGHRLNQPQHF.